The clone carrying this TCR beta chain was counted once. The sample is drawn from a study of blood T cell repertoires in COVID-19. Study background: Donors in the United States, Italy and Spain gave samples during acute or convalescent COVID-19. From T cells, B-cell-depleted T cells, or PBMCs came the material, which was cDNA or gDNA.

In the study's own analysis: Quantification of nucleated cells was approximated via reference gene primer amplification. The protocol was immunoSEQ multiplex PCR, while the TCRdb copy is restricted to in-frame clones and leaves out a portion. The V and J calls and clone size come from that table; D and trimming were worked out from the DNA. Among around 200,000 clones listed, 70% to 85% were seen once. V was pared by 7 bases and J by 0 bases, with 12 bases between. The germline CDR1 and CDR2 sequences are SNHLY and FYNNEI. CDR3 length: 15 amino acids. The chain has TRBV2 and TRBJ1-4; D is ambiguous. The clonotype was recovered from a woman older than 75 with acute or convalescent COVID-19. Specimen: peripheral blood. CDR3 in amino acids: CASKAGPATNEKLFF. CDR3 sequence (DNA): TGTGCCAGCAAAGCGGGTCCTGCAACTAATGAAAAACTGTTTTTT.